The sample holds a few counts of the clone carrying this T cell receptor (beta chain). The antigen is undetermined. TCRdb redid the calling of the 5' RACE reads with MiXCR, one entry per CDR3 protein. The sample includes 270,000 or so distinct CDR3 sequences, about 8.5% of them seen just once. Germline CDR1 MNHEY, CDR2 SMNVEV (reference sequence). Trimming cost V 10 bases and J 7 bases; bases outside gene matches: 12. This CDR3 is 16 amino acids long. The sample comes from a study of identical twins. Study-level results: With beta out-of-frame sequences, excess sharing by twins was weaker. Part of the zero-insertion signal could reflect confounding by invariant MAIT and iNKT cells.

These records were also assigned to another study, of yellow fever vaccine responses in identical twins. That study adds: Vaccine-induced T cell responses in twins were reportedly observed to appear partly convergent, partly personalized.

Sequencing was performed on CD8+ T cells sorted from blood. This TCR derives from a woman aged 18-29 years in good health. J is TRBJ2-2 and V is TRBV27; 13 nucleotides line up with TRBD2. Written as DNA, the CDR3 is TGTGCCACCCGCGTACTAGCGGGAGGGCCCTTCGGGGAGCTGTTTTTT. Amino acids: CATRVLAGGPFGELFF.